This TCR beta chain appears in the sequencing data of a study of identical twins. It was template switching that added a universal primer site, and there were unique molecular identifiers on the cDNA. TCRdb reanalysed the 5' RACE reads using MiXCR and keeps one entry per CDR3 protein. The sample holds about 530,000 distinct CDR3 sequences, approximately 20% seen once. This clonotype was seen more than once but under ten times. The ends lost 0 bases at V and 5 bases at J; junction bases unmatched: 6. CDR1 SGHDN and CDR2 FVKESK come from the germline V gene. This CDR3 is 17 amino acids long. The same data also went into a second study, on yellow fever vaccine responses in identical twins.

The clonotype originates from a young woman in good health. Sequenced: CD4+ T cells sorted from blood. The chain uses TRBV14 and TRBJ2-2, with 10 nucleotides matching TRBD2. Written as DNA, the CDR3 is TGTGCCAGCAGCCAAGAATGGCTAGCGGGAGTGACCGGGGAGCTGTTTTTT. Its protein product is CASSQEWLAGVTGELFF.